The 5 T cell receptor beta chains below were found in one sample sequenced in a study of blood T cell repertoires in COVID-19. The assay was immunoSEQ multiplex PCR, and TCRdb's table has in-frame clones only and misses some. Of a few hundred thousand clones listed, approximately 86% are singletons. Source material: peripheral blood. The source is a young man with active or convalescent COVID-19.

This clone was recorded once. The chain carries TRBV7-9 and TRBJ2-3; a possible D gene is TRBD2 (6 bases). This CDR3 region has 16 residues. The germline gives CDR1 SEHNR, CDR2 FQNEAQ (reference sequence). V was shortened by 5 bases and J by 5 bases, with 20 bases between the two germline ends. The DNA of the CDR3 is TGTGCCAGCAGCCTCGGGGACTTGGGTGATATAGATACGCAGTATTTT. As protein: CASSLGDLGDIDTQYF.

The genes are TRBV6-5 and TRBJ2-2; perhaps TRBD2 as D (6 bases). This CDR3 is 16 amino acids long. V shed 0 bases and J shed 0 bases, with 8 bases lying between them. The V gene's germline CDR1 is MNHEY and CDR2 SVGAGI. The CDR3 nucleotides read TGTGCCAGCAGTTACTCGGGAGGCGCGAACACCGGGGAGCTGTTTTTT. This translates into CASSYSGGANTGELFF.

The chain has TRBV9 and TRBJ2-2; D is uncertain. This CDR3 is 12 amino acids long. With 4 bases removed from V and 6 bases from J, the gap between germline ends came to 7 bases. Germline lookup yields CDR1 SGDLS and CDR2 YYNGEE. CDR3 sequence: CASSPRPGELFF. The CDR3 DNA follows: TGTGCCAGCAGCCCCCGTCCCGGGGAGCTGTTTTTT.

The chain has TRBV10-2 and TRBJ1-5; D may be TRBD1 (6 bases). Trimming took 2 bases from V and 6 from J, leaving 11 bases between them. Germline values: CDR1 WSHSY, CDR2 SAAADI. The CDR3 is 14 residues long. The CDR3 nucleotides read TGCGCCAGCAGTGAGACAGGGATCGGTCAGCCCCAGCATTTT. Protein sequence: CASSETGIGQPQHF.

V is TRBV7-9 and J is TRBJ2-2; weak D call: TRBD1 (6 bases). The CDR3 spans 15 residues. Germline loops: CDR1 SEHNR, CDR2 FQNEAQ (reference sequence). The V gene lost 6 bases and the J gene lost 5 bases, with 16 bases spanning the gap. The CDR3 DNA reads TGTGCCAGCAGTCCACAGGGAGAAGAGACCGGGGAGCTGTTTTTT. Translated, it gives CASSPQGEETGELFF.